This is a list of T cell receptor beta chains from one sample in a study of vaccination and CD4 T cells after COVID-19. These TCRs' antigens remain unknown. TCRdb re-called the PCR reads with MiXCR, one entry per CDR3 protein. The sample shows 13,000 to 15,000 distinct CDR3 sequences, about 34% of them seen only once. Sample: cultured CD4+ T cells from blood. The receptors shown here come from a human donor with COVID-19. CDR3s include the opening cysteine and the closing phenylalanine or tryptophan. Each record gives: V gene, J gene, D gene, clone size, CDR3 DNA, CDR3 protein. The D gene is left open where the match is weak. Size values are once, few and many counts, or a class for expanded clones, and some rows have none.

>TRBV6-1|TRBJ1-3|.|few
TGTGCCAGCACCGACATGGTGGCTGGAAACACCATATATTTT
CASTDMVAGNTIYF
>TRBV7-3|TRBJ2-1|TRBD2|few
TGTGCCAGCAGCACCTGGACTAGCGGGGTGGATGAGCAGTTCTTC
CASSTWTSGVDEQFF
>TRBV27|TRBJ1-5|TRBD1|medium-sized
TGTGCCAGCAGTTACAGGACAGGGGATATTAATCAGCCCCAGCATTTT
CASSYRTGDINQPQHF
>TRBV18|TRBJ1-2|.|.
TGTGCCAGCTCACCAGGGGATAACTATGGCTACACCTTC
CASSPGDNYGYTF
>TRBV11-3|TRBJ1-2|TRBD1|.
TGTGCCAGCAGCGCCGCACAGGGGGCCTATGGCTACACCTTC
CASSAAQGAYGYTF
>TRBV11-3|TRBJ2-5|TRBD2|.
TGTGCCAGCAGAGAGAGACGGGGGGGCCGGGAGACCCAGTACTTC
CASRERRGGRETQYF
>TRBV2|TRBJ1-5|.|few
TGTGCCAGCAGCGCAGGGGAGATGTATCAGCCCCAGCATTTT
CASSAGEMYQPQHF
>TRBV6-1|TRBJ1-6|.|few
TGTGCCAGCAGTGACCGAGCCCTCCACTTT
CASSDRALHF
>TRBV20-1|TRBJ2-7|.|few
TGCAGTGCTTGGGGGGGGGGCCGCTACGAGCAGTACTTC
CSAWGGGRYEQYF
>TRBV6-2/TRBV6-3|TRBJ1-2|.|medium-sized
TGTGCCAGCATCGAGGCCGGGACTGCAAATGGCTACACCTTC
CASIEAGTANGYTF
>TRBV10-3|TRBJ2-2|TRBD2|.
TGTGCCACCACTACTAGCGGGAACGCGAACACCGGGGAGCTGTTTTTT
CATTTSGNANTGELFF
>TRBV5-4|TRBJ1-1|.|.
TGTGCCAGCAGCTCCCCCGGGGTCCCTGAAGCTTTCTTT
CASSSPGVPEAFF
>TRBV6-1|TRBJ2-4|.|.
TGTGCCAGCAGTCGAACCCGGGTTTCAGAGACCAAAAACATTCAGTACTTC
CASSRTRVSETKNIQYF
>TRBV12-3/TRBV12-4|TRBJ1-6|TRBD1|.
TGTGCCAGCATAGGAAGAGGGGGCTTTAATTCACCCCTCCACTTT
CASIGRGGFNSPLHF
>TRBV28|TRBJ2-5|TRBD1|.
TGTGCCAGCAGTTTAGAGCGTCGGGACAGGGGCTTACAGACCCAGTACTTC
CASSLERRDRGLQTQYF
>TRBV6-1|TRBJ1-1|.|few
TGTGCCAGCAGTACTCCGGGACGGACAAACACTGAAGCTTTCTTT
CASSTPGRTNTEAFF